The T cell receptor (beta chain) described here comes from a study of T cell responses to AZD1222 COVID-19 vaccine. Study-level findings and limits: Repertoire samples came only from after the peak T cell response.

Note on this clone: The antigen remains undetermined.

TCRdb's table, derived via immunoSEQ multiplex PCR, lists solely in-frame clones and lacks some. The table shows about 150,000 clones, with approximately 90% occurring only once. V dropped 5 bases and J dropped 8 bases, with 18 bases sitting between them. The length of the CDR3 is 14 residues. Looked up from germline, CDR1 is MNHEY and CDR2 is SMNVEV (reference sequence). The chain uses TRBV27 and TRBJ1-2; perhaps TRBD1 as D (6 bases). The specimen comprised peripheral blood, sampled 28 days after the second AZD1222 dose. This TCR derives from an adult who received the AZD1222 COVID-19 vaccine. CDR3 nucleotide sequence: TGTGCCAGCAGTCAGAACAGACAGGATCGCGGCTACACCTTC. As protein: CASSQNRQDRGYTF.